The next 20 T cell receptor beta chains were all read from a single sample in a study of beta chain features in type 1 diabetes. The authors reverse transcribed all of the isolated RNA, so sequencing captured expressed TCRB transcripts. TCRdb keeps only in-frame clones here, not all; method: immunoSEQ multiplex PCR. Among under 250,000 clones listed, less than 35% were seen once. The sequenced sample was central memory CD4+ T cells from blood. The receptors originated from a man aged 30-40 years in good health.

In its sample, this clone was seen a few times. This sequence joins TRBV7-2 and TRBJ2-5; possibly TRBD1 or TRBD2 for D (6 bases each). Germline loops: CDR1 SGHTA, CDR2 FQGNSA. Trimming pared 7 bases from V and 5 bases from J, leaving 17 bases between. CDR3 length: 14 amino acids. The CDR3 spells CASTPGGRHETQYF. Written as DNA, the CDR3 is TGTGCCAGCACCCCTGGGGGGCGGCACGAGACCCAGTACTTC.

This clone came up a few times. The chain joins TRBV30 to TRBJ1-1, with a weak D call TRBD1 (5 bases). The germline CDR1 and CDR2 sequences are GTSNPN and SVGIG (reference sequence). V lost 0 bases and J 4 bases, leaving 9 bases between the germline ends. This CDR3 is built from 13 residues. In DNA, the CDR3 is TGTGCCTGGAGTGTACAGGTTAGCACTGAAGCTTTCTTT. Its translation is CAWSVQVSTEAFF.

The V call is TRBV6-1, the J call TRBJ1-1, with D uncertain. The CDR3 is 13 amino acids. With 6 bases removed from V and 1 base from J, the gap between germline ends came to 9 bases. From germline, CDR1 is MNHNS and CDR2 SASEGT. CDR3: CASSVGWNTEAFF. CDR3 sequence (DNA): TGTGCCAGCAGCGTTGGGTGGAACACTGAAGCTTTCTTT.

The chain carries TRBV30 and TRBJ2-5, with D possibly TRBD1 on 6 matching bases. Germline V CDR1 and CDR2: GTSNPN, SVGIG (reference sequence). The length of the CDR3 is 13 residues. Trimming cost V 2 bases and J 8 bases, with 15 bases left between them. As DNA, the CDR3 is TGTGCCTGGAGTAAGGGCCTAGGGGGAACCCAGTACTTC. Translated: CAWSKGLGGTQYF.

The DNA for the CDR3 is TGTGCCAGCAGTTCCTCCCCAGGATCAGGGGGGACCGGAAACACCATATATTTT. It encodes CASSSSPGSGGTGNTIYF. V and J are TRBV28 and TRBJ1-3; 7 positions match TRBD1. Germline V CDR1 and CDR2: MDHEN, SYDVKM. CDR3 length: 18 amino acids. With 4 bases clipped from V and 4 bases from J, the junction kept 16 bases outside the gene matches.

This rearrangement joins TRBV7-2 to TRBJ2-7; 8 nucleotides align to TRBD1. The CDR3 runs to 13 residues. V gave up 5 bases and J gave up 4 bases; unmatched junction bases: 4. Germline-derived CDR1 and CDR2 are SGHTA and FQGNSA. The CDR3 nucleotides read TGTGCCAGCAGCATGGGACAGGCATACGAGCAGTACTTC. This codes for CASSMGQAYEQYF.

The rearrangement joins TRBV10-3 to TRBJ2-5; 7 nucleotides line up with TRBD1. The CDR3 has 14 amino acids. Germline-derived CDR1 and CDR2 are ENHRY and SYGVKD. The ends lost 3 bases at V and 2 bases at J; junction bases unmatched: 3. In DNA, the CDR3 is TGTGCCATCAGTGAAAACAGGGGACAAGAGACCCAGTACTTC. Protein: CAISENRGQETQYF.

This sequence joins TRBV30 and TRBJ2-1; D ambiguous. V lost 4 bases and J 11 bases, leaving 12 bases between the germline ends. There are 11 residues in the CDR3. The germline CDR1 and CDR2 sequences are GTSNPN and SVGIG (reference sequence). This CDR3 reads CAWIVKGKQFF. For the CDR3, the DNA is TGTGCCTGGATCGTCAAGGGTAAGCAGTTCTTC.

At least ten counts were recorded for this clone. The chain joins TRBV1 to TRBJ2-5. TRBV1 constitutes a pseudogene. The CDR3 is made up of 15 amino acids. CDR3 sequence: CTSSQVPPGRETQYF. The CDR3 DNA reads TGCACCAGCAGCCAAGTGCCCCCCGGGCGAGAGACCCAGTACTTC.

The chain combines TRBV19 with TRBJ2-3; weak D call: TRBD1 (5 bases). The CDR3 is 16 amino acids. Between the trimmed V and J ends, which lost 5 bases and 0 bases, there was a span of 15 bases. Germline assignment: CDR1 LNHDA and CDR2 SQIVND (reference sequence). CDR3 nucleotide sequence: TGTGCCAGTAGTGGGCGTGGCAGGGCTAGCACAGATACGCAGTATTTT. It codes for CASSGRGRASTDTQYF.

The J gene is TRBJ2-1, the V gene TRBV15, with a weak D call TRBD1 (6 bases). From germline, CDR1 is LNHNV and CDR2 YYDKDF (reference sequence). With 5 bases removed from V and 4 bases from J, the gap between germline ends came to 15 bases. The length of the CDR3 is 15 residues. CDR3 in DNA: TGTGCCACCAGCGGTCGTTTGGGGGCGTACAATGAGCAGTTCTTC. It codes for CATSGRLGAYNEQFF.

The chain combines TRBV4-3 with TRBJ2-1, with TRBD2 matching 8 bases. Per the germline V gene, CDR1 is LGHNA and CDR2 is YSLEER. The junction had 12 bases not matched to a gene; V was cut back by 7 bases and J by 7 bases. The CDR3 consists of 15 residues. The DNA of the CDR3 is TGCGCCAGCACCTCAGATTTAGGGACTAGGAATGAGCAGTTCTTC. Its translation: CASTSDLGTRNEQFF.

This clone was picked up a small number of times. Other DNA sequences of this sample code for an identical CDR3. V gene TRBV2 combines with J gene TRBJ2-5; D ambiguous. Germline CDR1 reads SNHLY; CDR2 reads FYNNEI. CDR3 length: 11 amino acids. V was clipped by 5 bases and J by 3 bases, with 4 bases between them. This chain's CDR3 is CASSPKETQYF. The CDR3 coding sequence is TGTGCCAGCAGTCCCAAAGAGACCCAGTACTTC.

This clone has ten or more counts. The rearrangement joins TRBV30 to TRBJ1-5; no firm D call. V gave up 2 bases and J gave up 4 bases, with 9 bases separating them. CDR1 is GTSNPN and CDR2 is SVGIG in the germline V gene (reference sequence). CDR3 length: 13 amino acids. CDR3 sequence reads: CAWSQAENQPQHF. The CDR3 DNA reads TGTGCCTGGAGTCAGGCCGAAAATCAGCCCCAGCATTTT.

The chain carries TRBV7-2 and TRBJ2-5, with TRBD1 identical over 9 bases. CDR1 is SGHTA, CDR2 FQGNSA, per germline. This CDR3 spans 18 amino acids. The V segment lost 1 base and the J segment 1 base; nucleotides outside the gene matches: 10. DNA of the CDR3: TGTGCCAGCAGCTTAGGAGGGACAGGGAGAGGGCTCCAAGAGACCCAGTACTTC. Its translation: CASSLGGTGRGLQETQYF.

The table lists this clone with many counts. The chain joins TRBV7-2 to TRBJ2-7; D is uncertain. The CDR3 has 14 amino acids. The V end lost 3 bases, the J end lost 3 bases, and 12 bases lay between the germline ends. Germline V gene lookup returns CDR1 SGHTA and CDR2 FQGNSA. Here the CDR3 reads CASSLVRTGYEQYF. The CDR3 region has the DNA TGTGCCAGCAGCTTGGTGCGGACGGGCTACGAGCAGTACTTC. Looking up the rest from reference TRBV7-2 and TRBJ2-7 gives the full variable domain: GAGVSQSPSNKVTEKGKDVELRCDPISGHTALYWYRQSLGQGLEFLIYFQGNSAPDKSGLPSDRFSAERTGGSVSTLTIQRTQQEDSAVYLCASSLVRTGYEQYFGPGTRLTVT.

This clone was counted only a few times. This chain uses TRBV27 with TRBJ1-6, with TRBD1 matching over 8 bases. The CDR3 runs to 14 residues. CDR1 is MNHEY and CDR2 is SMNVEV in the germline V gene (reference sequence). V lost 5 bases, J lost 5 bases, and 2 bases stayed unmatched. In DNA form, the CDR3 reads TGTGCCAGCAGTCGACAGGGGAATAATTCACCCCTCCACTTT. Its protein product is CASSRQGNNSPLHF.

The table lists this clone with a count of one. The V call is TRBV13, the J call TRBJ2-5, with D tentatively TRBD1 or TRBD2 (5 bases each). The CDR3 length is 12 residues. Germline V gene sequence: CDR1 PRHDT, CDR2 FYEKMQ (reference sequence). The V end was cut by 2 bases, the J end by 11 bases, with 12 bases between. Here the CDR3 reads CASSLRKGEQYF. CDR3 sequence (DNA): TGTGCCAGCAGCTTAAGGAAAGGGGAGCAGTACTTC.

The J gene is TRBJ2-7, the V gene TRBV7-2; 13 bases agree with TRBD2. This CDR3 has 17 residues. From germline, CDR1 is SGHTA and CDR2 FQGNSA. The V gene end was trimmed by 3 bases and the J gene end by 2 bases; junction bases not matched to a gene: 7. This chain's CDR3 is CASSFTSGGAGAYEQYF. The CDR3 bases are TGTGCCAGCAGCTTCACTAGCGGGGGGGCCGGGGCCTACGAGCAGTACTTC.

The chain links TRBV29-1 to TRBJ2-7; TRBD1 agrees at 7 bases. The CDR3 contains 12 residues. V dropped 5 bases and J dropped 6; count of bases not matched to a gene: 7. The germline V gene encodes CDR1 SQVTM and CDR2 ANQGSEA. The CDR3 spells CSVQPGDSEQYF. CDR3 bases: TGCAGCGTTCAACCAGGGGACAGCGAGCAGTACTTC.